The source of this T cell receptor beta chain is a study of shared clonotypes between healthy human individuals. Study findings and constraints: A handful of donors showed sharing of about 5.5% of naive CD4 clonotypes. The represented genetic and exposure-history diversity was limited by the small number of donors. Collection of samples was limited to blood; tissue repertoires likely differ.

Naive CD8 cells were CD45RO-negative, positively selected for CCR7, excluding terminally differentiated effector memory CD45RA+ cells. The input for sorted-subset replicate PCRs was around 0.2 ug DNA, 25,000 to 30,000 T cell genomes. The assay was immunoSEQ multiplex PCR, and TCRdb's table has in-frame clones only and misses some. The profile shows about 2.1 million clones, just over 90% of them singletons. CDR1 and CDR2 (germline): GTSNPN, SVGIG (reference sequence). CDR3 length equals 15 residues. V was shortened by 0 bases and J by 4 bases, with 15 bases between the two germline ends. This clone was seen more than once but under ten times. Its cognate antigen is unknown.

The sequenced sample consisted of naive CD8+ T cells from PBMCs. The sequence was obtained from a man between 18 and 35 years old in good health. Some clones in this sample may be carry-over from other donors' samples. This chain uses TRBV30 with TRBJ1-1; D gene ambiguous. The CDR3 sequence is CAWSVGRLAGTEAFF. The CDR3 coding sequence is TGTGCCTGGAGTGTGGGGAGGTTGGCTGGCACTGAAGCTTTCTTT.